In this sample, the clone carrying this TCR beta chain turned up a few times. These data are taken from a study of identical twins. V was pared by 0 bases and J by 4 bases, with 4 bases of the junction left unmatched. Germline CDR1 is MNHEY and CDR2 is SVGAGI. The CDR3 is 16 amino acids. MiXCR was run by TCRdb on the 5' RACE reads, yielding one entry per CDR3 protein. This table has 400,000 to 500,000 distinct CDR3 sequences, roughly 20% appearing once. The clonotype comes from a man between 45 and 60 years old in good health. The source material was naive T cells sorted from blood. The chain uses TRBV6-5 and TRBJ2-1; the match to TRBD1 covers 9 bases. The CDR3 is CASSYSLGQGYNEQFF. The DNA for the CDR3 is TGTGCCAGCAGTTACTCTCTGGGACAGGGATACAATGAGCAGTTCTTC.